Following are 18 T cell receptor beta chains from one sample sequenced in a study of CD8 T cells in ankylosing spondylitis. TCRdb independently ran MiXCR on the 5' RACE reads; one entry per CDR3 protein. This repertoire shows a few hundred thousand distinct CDR3 sequences, roughly a tenth found once; its top ten account for about 20%. Specimen: blood, either unsorted or a sorted T cell fraction (not recorded which). These receptor sequences come from a male donor with ankylosing spondylitis or in good health (not recorded which).

This clonotype was picked up many times. The chain is built from TRBV5-1 and TRBJ2-2; D is unresolved. The CDR3 has 15 amino acids. Germline loops: CDR1 SGHRS, CDR2 YFSETQ. Between the trimmed V and J ends, which lost 5 bases and 0 bases, there was a span of 11 bases. The CDR3 region has the DNA TGCGCCAGCAGAGTGGAGACTCCGAACACCGGGGAGCTGTTTTTT. Protein product: CASRVETPNTGELFF.

At least ten counts were recorded for this clonotype. The chain employs TRBV15 and TRBJ1-4, with D perhaps matching TRBD1 (6 bases). Germline assignment: CDR1 LNHNV and CDR2 YYDKDF (reference sequence). The CDR3 totals 18 residues. V gave up 4 bases and J gave up 8 bases, with 26 bases separating them. For the CDR3, the DNA is TGTGCCACCAGCACCACCTGGACGGGACACGGCGTTTTCGAAAAACTGTTTTTT. Protein: CATSTTWTGHGVFEKLFF.

This clonotype showed up many times. The chain uses TRBV5-1 and TRBJ1-1, with D perhaps matching TRBD1 (6 bases). Trimming stripped 0 bases from V and 3 bases from J, with 9 bases between. The CDR3 spans 14 residues. Germline V gene sequence: CDR1 SGHRS, CDR2 YFSETQ. This CDR3 is CASSLARGDTEAFF. The CDR3 coding sequence is TGCGCCAGCAGCTTGGCTAGGGGGGACACTGAAGCTTTCTTT.

V and J are TRBV5-1 and TRBJ2-1; 11 nucleotides align to TRBD2. Germline V gene lookup returns CDR1 SGHRS and CDR2 YFSETQ. The trim removed 4 bases at V and 4 bases at J, leaving 7 bases unmatched. The CDR3 runs to 16 residues. DNA of the CDR3: TGCGCCAGCAGCCCCGTAGCGGGGGGGCCGTACAATGAGCAGTTCTTC. Translation gives CASSPVAGGPYNEQFF.

The chain carries TRBV3-1 and TRBJ2-1, with TRBD1 matching 8 bases. Germline V gene lookup returns CDR1 LGHDT and CDR2 YNNKEL (reference sequence). The CDR3 runs to 16 residues. J lost 9 bases, V lost 0 bases, and 10 bases had no gene match. CDR3 sequence (DNA): TGTGCCAGCAGCCAAGAATACGCAGGGGGCGGAGGTGAGCAGTTCTTC. Its protein is CASSQEYAGGGGEQFF.

The table lists this clonotype with many counts. The J gene is TRBJ2-7, the V gene TRBV7-8; 7 bases are shared with TRBD1. V dropped 5 bases and J dropped 2; count of bases not matched to a gene: 12. The CDR3 spans 16 residues. Germline CDR1 reads SGHVS; CDR2 reads FQNEAQ. CDR3 protein: CASSTSTRTGAYEQYF. CDR3 in DNA: TGTGCCAGCAGCACCTCTACAAGGACAGGCGCCTACGAGCAGTACTTC.

For this clonotype: A much larger clone differs by one base, so this may be a read error. The chain joins TRBV7-2 to TRBJ2-3; TRBD2 is a possible D gene (5 bases). Germline CDR1 SGHTA, CDR2 FQGNSA. The CDR3 has 14 residues. The CDR3 loop reads CASSLIGSTDTQSF. Written as DNA, the CDR3 is TGTGCCAGCAGCTTAATAGGGAGCACAGATACGCAGTCTTTT.

This clonotype was counted only a few times. This chain links TRBV28 with TRBJ2-7, with TRBD2 matching 8 bases. Germline CDR1 and CDR2: MDHEN and SYDVKM. The V and J ends lost 1 base and 4 bases, in that order; junction bases with no gene match: 6. The CDR3 length is 15 residues. CDR3 sequence: CASSLYRGGLYEQYF. DNA of the CDR3: TGTGCCAGCAGTTTATACCGGGGGGGCCTTTACGAGCAGTACTTC. The whole variable domain, filled in from reference TRBV28 and TRBJ2-7, reads DVKVTQSSRYLVKRTGEKVFLECVQDMDHENMFWYRQDPGLGLRLIYFSYDVKMKEKGDIPEGYSVSREKKERFSLILESASTNQTSMYLCASSLYRGGLYEQYFGPGTRLTVT.

This clonotype was detected many times. The chain uses TRBV5-6 and TRBJ1-2, with a weak D call TRBD1 (6 bases). The CDR3 is 13 amino acids. Trimming removed 1 base at V and 4 bases at J, with 8 bases between. Germline V gives CDR1 SGHDT, CDR2 YYEEEE. The CDR3 nucleotides read TGTGCCAGCAGCTTGACCAGGGGCTATGGCTACACCTTC. Translation gives CASSLTRGYGYTF. The whole variable domain, filled in from reference TRBV5-6 and TRBJ1-2, reads DAGVTQSPTHLIKTRGQQVTLRCSPKSGHDTVSWYQQALGQGPQFIFQYYEEEERQRGNFPDRFSGHQFPNYSSELNVNALLLGDSALYLCASSLTRGYGYTFGSGTRLTVV.

This clonotype was detected ten times or more. The rearrangement joins TRBV20-1 to TRBJ1-6; perhaps TRBD1 as D (6 bases). There are 13 residues in the CDR3. V was clipped by 5 bases and J by 4 bases, with 9 bases between them. Per the germline V gene, CDR1 is DFQATT and CDR2 is SNEGSKA (reference sequence). The CDR3 sequence: CSAPTGYNSPLHF. The CDR3 coding sequence is TGCAGTGCTCCCACAGGGTATAATTCACCCCTCCACTTT.

A few counts support this clonotype. The junction differs from germline at one of its ends, possibly a read error. This rearrangement joins TRBV18 to TRBJ1-5, with 8 positions matching TRBD1. Germline loops: CDR1 KGHSH, CDR2 LQKENI. The CDR3 is 15 amino acids. CDR3 amino acids: CACSTLGQGDQPQHF. The CDR3 DNA sequence: TGTGCCTGCTCAACTCTCGGACAGGGAGATCAGCCCCAGCATTTT.

This clonotype was counted a few times. The rearrangement joins TRBV3-1 to TRBJ2-7; 9 nucleotides match TRBD2. The CDR3 covers 16 residues. Trimming took 1 base from V and 7 from J; bases not matched to a gene: 11. Per the germline V gene, CDR1 is LGHDT and CDR2 is YNNKEL (reference sequence). Here the CDR3 reads CASSQVAGVTLSEQYF. The CDR3 DNA follows: TGTGCCAGCAGCCAAGTAGCGGGGGTGACCTTATCTGAGCAGTACTTC.

The rearrangement links TRBV20-1 to TRBJ1-1; 7 bases agree with TRBD1. CDR1 and CDR2 from the germline V gene are DFQATT and SNEGSKA (reference sequence). The CDR3 totals 14 residues. With V trimmed by 3 bases and J by 2 bases, 6 bases remained unmatched. The CDR3 spells CSASEDRENTEAFF. In nucleotides, the CDR3 is TGCAGTGCTAGTGAAGACAGGGAAAACACTGAAGCTTTCTTT.

At least ten counts were recorded for this clonotype. The rearrangement uses TRBV15 and TRBJ2-3; 8 nucleotides match TRBD1. CDR1 LNHNV and CDR2 YYDKDF come from the germline V gene (reference sequence). The CDR3 sequence is 16 residues long. V shed 1 base and J 0 bases; nucleotides not matched to a gene: 3. CDR3 residues: CATSRVRQGSTDTQYF. The CDR3 nucleotides are TGTGCCACCAGCAGAGTAAGACAGGGGAGCACAGATACGCAGTATTTT.

This clonotype has a count of ten or more. The rearrangement links TRBV9 to TRBJ2-1, with 11 bases identical to TRBD2. The CDR3 covers 17 residues. From germline, CDR1 is SGDLS and CDR2 YYNGEE. Trimming took 4 bases from V and 4 from J; bases not matched to a gene: 10. The CDR3 nucleotides are TGTGCCAGCAGCTATTCATTAGCGGGGGGGCTGTACAATGAGCAGTTCTTC. Its translation: CASSYSLAGGLYNEQFF.

This clonotype was recorded many times. The chain joins TRBV7-2 to TRBJ2-3, with 7 bases lining up with TRBD2. With 0 bases clipped from V and 4 bases from J, the junction kept 7 bases outside the gene matches. The CDR3 runs to 16 residues. Germline loops: CDR1 SGHTA, CDR2 FQGNSA. The CDR3 sequence is CASSLAILAGADTQYF. For the CDR3, the DNA is TGTGCCAGCAGCTTAGCAATCCTCGCGGGGGCAGATACGCAGTATTTT.

The chain couples TRBV20-1 to TRBJ2-5, with 10 bases identical to TRBD2. The CDR3 covers 15 residues. From germline, CDR1 is DFQATT and CDR2 SNEGSKA (reference sequence). V lost 1 base and J lost 4; bases outside the gene matches: 6. The CDR3 DNA reads TGCAGTGCTAGAGCCCTTAGCGGGGGGCCAGAGACCCAGTACTTC. Translated: CSARALSGGPETQYF.

The sample holds many counts of this clonotype. This chain connects TRBV5-5 to TRBJ2-6; D call uncertain. With 5 bases removed from V and 5 bases from J, the gap between germline ends came to 17 bases. The CDR3 has 16 residues. Germline assignment: CDR1 SGHKS and CDR2 YYEKEE (reference sequence). CDR3 in DNA: TGTGCCAGCAGTTCCCTAGTGAACCTCTGGGCCAACGTCCTGACTTTC. As protein: CASSSLVNLWANVLTF.